The 24 T cell receptor beta chains presented below share a single source sample, sequenced in a study of T cells in Graves' hyperthyroidism and ophthalmopathy. TCR beta CDR3 sequences were amplified from RNA transcripts. First-round RT-PCR of the TCR CDR3 relied on the HTBI primer set. MiXCR, run by TCRdb on the multiplex PCR reads, gives a single entry per CDR3 protein. The table lists approximately 370,000 distinct CDR3 sequences, about 18% of them singletons. The source material was blood. The receptors originated from a woman in her thirties with Graves' hyperthyroidism that later progressed to Graves' ophthalmopathy.

This clonotype was found many times. The rearrangement uses TRBV5-5 and TRBJ1-2; perhaps TRBD1 as D (5 bases). The germline V and J ends were trimmed by 4 bases and 4 bases, with 17 bases remaining between them. This CDR3 has 15 residues. CDR1 and CDR2 from the germline V gene are SGHKS and YYEKEE (reference sequence). The CDR3: CASSPGPGLIYGYTF. CDR3 DNA: TGTGCCAGCAGCCCGGGTCCAGGGCTGATCTATGGCTACACCTTC.

The table lists this clonotype with many counts. The CDR3 region is CASSLAPGDGYTF. The CDR3 nucleotides are TGCGCCAGCAGCTTGGCGCCGGGGGATGGCTACACCTTC. This chain connects TRBV5-1 to TRBJ1-2, with D possibly matching TRBD1 (5 bases). Trimming left V 0 bases short and J 6 bases short, with 9 bases between. The CDR3 consists of 13 residues. CDR1 is SGHRS, CDR2 YFSETQ, per germline.

This clonotype was counted between two and nine times. The chain is built from TRBV5-6 and TRBJ1-2; weak D call: TRBD1 (5 bases). Trimming shortened V by 4 bases and J by 6 bases, and 16 bases separated the two germline ends. This CDR3 has 14 amino acids. Looked up from germline, CDR1 is SGHDT and CDR2 is YYEEEE. CDR3 protein: CASSLGTGRHGYTF. CDR3 bases: TGTGCCAGCAGCCTAGGGACGGGGAGACATGGCTACACCTTC.

This clonotype was observed at least ten times. This sequence joins TRBV6-1 and TRBJ1-4; D gene unclear. Trimming removed 1 base at V and 0 bases at J, with 3 bases between. From germline, CDR1 is MNHNS and CDR2 SASEGT. CDR3 length: 14 residues. The CDR3 is CASSEDPTNEKLFF. CDR3 in DNA: TGTGCCAGCAGTGAAGACCCAACTAATGAAAAACTGTTTTTT.

Notes on this clonotype: This could be a read error, since a much larger clone is one nucleotide away. The chain uses TRBV5-1 and TRBJ2-4, with TRBD1 matching over 9 bases. CDR3 size: 21 residues. Germline CDR1 and CDR2: SGHRS and YFSETQ. CDR3 nucleotides: TGCGCCAGCAGCGAGGAAGAACAGGGGGCCCTCCGTGATGCAAGAAAAAACATTCAGTGCTTC. Amino acids: CASSEEEQGALRDARKNIQCF.

This clonotype was found a few times. The chain links TRBV7-6 to TRBJ2-7, with D tentatively TRBD1 (5 bases). V lost 6 bases, J lost 3 bases, and 18 bases lay in between. The germline V gene has CDR1 SGHVS and CDR2 FNYEAQ. There are 15 residues in the CDR3. This chain's CDR3 is CASRLRAGQGYEQYF. As DNA, the CDR3 is TGTGCCAGCAGACTTAGGGCAGGGCAGGGCTACGAGCAGTACTTC.

This clonotype turned up a few times. This sequence joins TRBV6-5 and TRBJ1-1; D remains unclear. Trimming removed 0 bases at V and 2 bases at J, with 10 bases between. The CDR3 contains 15 residues. CDR1 is MNHEY and CDR2 is SVGAGI in the germline V gene. CDR3 sequence (DNA): TGTGCCAGCAGTTACTCAAGGGTAGTTAACACTGAAGCTTTCTTT. Protein product: CASSYSRVVNTEAFF.

This clonotype appeared a few times. This chain connects TRBV20-1 to TRBJ1-6; D is perhaps TRBD1 (6 bases). This CDR3 spans 15 amino acids. The germline V gene has CDR1 DFQATT and CDR2 SNEGSKA (reference sequence). V lost 6 bases to trimming and J lost 9 bases, with 21 bases between them. The CDR3 is CSALRGGGIGSPLHF. The CDR3 nucleotides are TGCAGTGCCTTGAGAGGGGGAGGGATTGGTTCACCCCTCCACTTT.

The chain carries TRBV6-5 and TRBJ2-3; 14 bases align to TRBD2. The CDR3 is 19 residues long. CDR1 and CDR2 from the germline V gene are MNHEY and SVGAGI. V gave up 6 bases and J gave up 3 bases; unmatched junction bases: 14. The CDR3 protein is CASRPPPGTSGSGTDTQYF. CDR3 bases: TGTGCCAGCAGGCCACCCCCCGGGACTAGCGGGAGTGGGACAGATACGCAGTATTTT.

This clonotype was detected a few times. This chain uses TRBV5-1 with TRBJ2-7; the D gene is possibly TRBD2 (6 bases). The CDR3 is made up of 16 amino acids. The germline V and J ends were trimmed by 4 bases and 2 bases, with 19 bases remaining between them. Germline V gene lookup returns CDR1 SGHRS and CDR2 YFSETQ. The CDR3 region is CASSTGGWGWTYEQYF. The DNA of the CDR3 is TGCGCCAGCAGCACCGGGGGTTGGGGGTGGACCTACGAGCAGTACTTC. Looking up the rest from reference TRBV5-1 and TRBJ2-7 gives the full variable domain: KAGVTQTPRYLIKTRGQQVTLSCSPISGHRSVSWYQQTPGQGLQFLFEYFSETQRNKGNFPGRFSGRQFSNSRSEMNVSTLELGDSALYLCASSTGGWGWTYEQYFGPGTRLTVT.

In its sample, this clonotype was seen a few times. The junction departs from the called germline gene at one end, perhaps through a read error. The V call is TRBV10-3, the J call TRBJ2-1, with D perhaps matching TRBD1 (6 bases). Germline CDR1 ENHRY, CDR2 SYGVKD. The CDR3 is made up of 13 amino acids. The CDR3 nucleotides are TGTGCCATCAGTGAACAGGGCTACAGTGAGCAGTTCTTC. Its translation: CAISEQGYSEQFF.

This clonotype was recorded once. The V call is TRBV14, the J call TRBJ1-6; no reliable D call. Trimming pared 7 bases from V and 10 bases from J, leaving 14 bases between. Germline V gene data show CDR1 as SGHDN and CDR2 as FVKESK. The CDR3 is 13 amino acids. CDR3 sequence reads: CASTPTLESPLHF. CDR3 sequence (DNA): TGTGCCAGCACGCCGACTCTGGAGTCACCCCTCCACTTT. The whole variable domain, filled in from reference TRBV14 and TRBJ1-6, reads EAGVTQFPSHSVIEKGQTVTLRCDPISGHDNLYWYRRVMGKEIKFLLHFVKESKQDESGMPNNRFLAERTGGTYSTLKVQPAELEDSGVYFCASTPTLESPLHFGNGTRLTVT.

This clonotype was seen repeatedly, ten times or more. The V gene is TRBV6-2 or TRBV6-3, the J gene TRBJ2-7; D call uncertain. Germline CDR1 is MNHEY and CDR2 is SVGEGT. Trimming left V 2 bases short and J 7 bases short, with 9 bases between. The CDR3 totals 12 residues. The CDR3 here is CASSYLSQEQYF. The CDR3 nucleotides are TGTGCCAGCAGTTACCTGTCCCAGGAGCAGTACTTC.

This clonotype was counted many times. The chain recombines TRBV4-1 with TRBJ2-5, with TRBD1 identical over 8 bases. This CDR3 comprises 17 residues. The germline gives CDR1 MGHRA, CDR2 YSYEKL. V trimming: 2 bases; J trimming: 5 bases; junction bases outside the gene matches: 13. For the CDR3, the DNA is TGCGCCAGCAGCCAACCCAAAGGGTGGACAGGGCAGGAGACCCAGTACTTC. Protein: CASSQPKGWTGQETQYF.

This clonotype was detected ten times or more. The chain recombines TRBV30 with TRBJ2-3; 11 nucleotides align to TRBD2. J lost 3 bases, V lost 2 bases, and 1 base had no gene match. The V gene's germline CDR1 is GTSNPN and CDR2 SVGIG (reference sequence). The CDR3 has 14 residues. CDR3 nucleotides: TGTGCCTGGAGTAGACTAGCGGGAACAGATACGCAGTATTTT. Translated: CAWSRLAGTDTQYF.

This clonotype came up many times. The chain joins TRBV12-3 or TRBV12-4 to TRBJ2-7, with a weak D call TRBD2 (6 bases). There are 13 residues in the CDR3. V lost 7 bases, J lost 5 bases, and 15 bases lay in between. The CDR3: CASTHTTSNEQYF. CDR3 bases: TGTGCCAGCACCCACACGACTAGTAACGAGCAGTACTTC.

This clonotype was observed at least ten times. CDR3 amino acids: CASRTGQTNSPLHF. CDR3 in DNA: TGTGCCAGCAGGACGGGACAGACTAATTCACCCCTCCACTTT. The chain recombines TRBV27 with TRBJ1-6, with 7 nucleotides matching TRBD1. Trimming cost V 6 bases and J 6 bases; bases outside gene matches: 5. This CDR3 is 14 amino acids long. Per germline, CDR1 MNHEY and CDR2 SMNVEV (reference sequence).

This clonotype has ten or more counts. The chain is built from TRBV28 and TRBJ2-7; 8 bases agree with TRBD1. The CDR3 extends over 14 amino acids. CDR1 and CDR2 from the germline V gene are MDHEN and SYDVKM. Unmatched junction bases numbered 7, after V lost 3 bases and J lost 6 bases. The DNA of the CDR3 is TGTGCCAGCAGTTTCGCAGGGGGCCTCCCCGAGCAGTACTTC. This sequence encodes CASSFAGGLPEQYF.

This clonotype was found many times. The V call is TRBV20-1, the J call TRBJ2-1, with TRBD1 identical over 8 bases. V was pared by 1 base and J by 6 bases, with 8 bases of the junction left unmatched. The CDR3 totals 15 residues. CDR1 DFQATT and CDR2 SNEGSKA come from the germline V gene (reference sequence). DNA of the CDR3: TGCAGTGCTAGAGGCGGCAGGGGGCAGGTCAATGAGCAGTTCTTC. Its translation: CSARGGRGQVNEQFF.

Ten or more counts support this clonotype. The rearrangement uses TRBV12-3 or TRBV12-4 and TRBJ1-2, with TRBD1 identical over 7 bases. V lost 9 bases and J lost 5; bases outside the gene matches: 12. The CDR3 runs 14 residues. The CDR3, as DNA: TGTGCCAGTAGGAACAGGGGATCGGGGTATGGCTACACCTTC. This gives the protein CASRNRGSGYGYTF.

This chain links TRBV5-5 with TRBJ2-1, with 11 positions matching TRBD2. The CDR3 consists of 16 residues. CDR1 is SGHKS, CDR2 YYEKEE, per germline (reference sequence). The trim removed 3 bases at V and 4 bases at J, leaving 6 bases unmatched. In DNA form, the CDR3 reads TGTGCCAGCAGCTCATCGGGACTAGCGGTATACAATGAGCAGTTCTTC. Translating gives CASSSSGLAVYNEQFF.

This clonotype has more than one count but fewer than ten. The chain carries TRBV3-1 and TRBJ2-1; 8 nucleotides align to TRBD1. CDR1 is LGHDT and CDR2 is YNNKEL in the germline V gene (reference sequence). The ends lost 3 bases at V and 9 bases at J; junction bases unmatched: 7. The CDR3 loop spans 14 amino acids. The CDR3 spells CASSHTTGVGEQFF. In DNA, the CDR3 is TGTGCCAGCAGCCACACGACAGGGGTCGGTGAGCAGTTCTTC.

V usage is TRBV9 and J usage is TRBJ2-3; 7 nucleotides agree with TRBD2. The germline V gene encodes CDR1 SGDLS and CDR2 YYNGEE. The CDR3 spans 15 residues. Germline trimming cut 3 bases from V and 5 bases from J; bases unmatched to any gene: 9. CDR3 protein: CASSGEGGPVDTQYF. CDR3 sequence (DNA): TGTGCCAGCAGCGGAGAGGGAGGGCCTGTAGATACGCAGTATTTT. The full variable domain, with the rest looked up from reference TRBV9 and TRBJ2-3, is DSGVTQTPKHLITATGQRVTLRCSPRSGDLSVYWYQQSLDQGLQFLIQYYNGEERAKGNILERFSAQQFPDLHSELNLSSLELGDSALYFCASSGEGGPVDTQYFGPGTRLTVL.

This clonotype was counted between two and nine times. The rearrangement links TRBV5-6 to TRBJ2-5; no definite D call. CDR1 and CDR2 (germline): SGHDT, YYEEEE. Trimming stripped 0 bases from V and 2 bases from J, with 8 bases between. CDR3 length equals 14 residues. The CDR3 region has the DNA TGTGCCAGCAGCTTGGCAGACGGACAAGAGACCCAGTACTTC. Amino acids: CASSLADGQETQYF.